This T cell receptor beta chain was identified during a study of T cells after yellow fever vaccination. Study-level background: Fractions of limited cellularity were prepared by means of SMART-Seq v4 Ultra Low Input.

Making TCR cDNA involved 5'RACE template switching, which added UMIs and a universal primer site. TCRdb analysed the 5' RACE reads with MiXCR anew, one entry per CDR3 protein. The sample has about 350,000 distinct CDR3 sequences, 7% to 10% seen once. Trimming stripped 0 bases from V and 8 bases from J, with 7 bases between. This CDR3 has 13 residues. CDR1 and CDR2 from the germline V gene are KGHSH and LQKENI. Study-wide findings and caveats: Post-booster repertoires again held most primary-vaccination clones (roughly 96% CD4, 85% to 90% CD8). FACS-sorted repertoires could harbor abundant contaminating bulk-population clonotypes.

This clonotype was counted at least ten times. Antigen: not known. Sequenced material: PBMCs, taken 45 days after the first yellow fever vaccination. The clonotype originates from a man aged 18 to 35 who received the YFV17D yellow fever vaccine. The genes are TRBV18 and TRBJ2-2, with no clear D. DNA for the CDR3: TGTGCCAGCTCACCACCCCCCCCGGGGGAGCTGTTTTTT. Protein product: CASSPPPPGELFF.